These 5 T cell receptor beta chains were all obtained from the same sample, sequenced in a study of OX40 agonist ivuxolimab in advanced cancers. The data were produced by immunoSEQ multiplex PCR, yet TCRdb's version contains in-frame clones alone and is incomplete. The data show just under 85,000 clones, 83% seen once. The sample here was CD4+ or CD8+ T cells sorted from blood, taken in a trial of the OX40 agonist ivuxolimab. Receptors were obtained from an adult with an advanced solid tumor such as melanoma, head and neck, liver or kidney cancer.

Only one count was recorded for this clone. V gene TRBV11-2 combines with J gene TRBJ1-2; no reliable D call. V was cut by 6 bases and J by 2 bases, with 10 bases left in between. From germline, CDR1 is SGHAT and CDR2 FQNNGV. The CDR3 runs to 13 residues. Written as DNA, the CDR3 is TGTGCCAGCAGTTCGGACGGAAACTATGGCTACACCTTC. It is translated as CASSSDGNYGYTF.

V gene TRBV7-2 combines with J gene TRBJ2-1; D uncertain. Trimming shortened V by 2 bases and J by 10 bases, and 9 bases separated the two germline ends. CDR1 and CDR2 from the germline V gene are SGHTA and FQGNSA. CDR3 length: 12 residues. The DNA for the CDR3 is TGTGCCAGCAGCTTATCCGGCACCGAGCAGTTCTTC. Its protein product is CASSLSGTEQFF.

This sequence joins TRBV18 and TRBJ1-5; TRBD1 matches 8 bases. Germline CDR1 KGHSH, CDR2 LQKENI. The CDR3 covers 15 residues. The ends lost 5 bases at V and 3 bases at J; junction bases unmatched: 6. The CDR3 DNA reads TGTGCCAGCTCATCGGACAGGGCTCCCAATCAGCCCCAGCATTTT. Its protein is CASSSDRAPNQPQHF.

V is TRBV5-1 and J is TRBJ1-2; 10 bases agree with TRBD1. This CDR3 contains 14 residues. CDR1 and CDR2 (germline): SGHRS, YFSETQ. Unmatched junction bases numbered 3, after V lost 3 bases and J lost 4 bases. The CDR3 sequence is CASSYDRGLYGYTF. DNA of the CDR3: TGCGCCAGCAGCTACGACAGGGGGCTCTATGGCTACACCTTC.

This chain connects TRBV18 to TRBJ1-6, with unresolved D. Trimming pared 2 bases from V and 7 bases from J, leaving 9 bases between. CDR1 is KGHSH, CDR2 LQKENI, per germline. The CDR3 contains 14 residues. The CDR3 region has the DNA TGTGCCAGCTCACCAGGACTCTTAAATTCACCCCTCCACTTT. This translates into CASSPGLLNSPLHF.